These 27 T cell receptor beta chains share one sample of origin, sequenced in a study of T cell changes during pregnancy in multiple sclerosis. TCRdb's copy holds only in-frame clones and misses some; the assay was immunoSEQ multiplex PCR. The table has around 100,000 clones, about 89% seen once. Specimen: peripheral blood, collected after pregnancy. These TCRs come from a female donor with multiple sclerosis, enrolled in a pregnancy study.

This clone was seen a handful of times. This chain uses TRBV2 with TRBJ2-1; no clear D gene. Per germline, CDR1 SNHLY and CDR2 FYNNEI. V was pared by 1 base and J by 13 bases, with 5 bases between. This CDR3 has 10 residues. CDR3 loop: CASSEERQFF. CDR3 nucleotide sequence: TGTGCCAGCAGTGAAGAGCGCCAGTTCTTC.

The chain is built from TRBV18 and TRBJ2-7, with 12 bases aligning to TRBD1. Germline CDR1 KGHSH, CDR2 LQKENI. The trim removed 3 bases at V and 3 bases at J, leaving 3 bases unmatched. This CDR3 spans 15 amino acids. The CDR3 coding sequence is TGTGCCAGCTCACCCGGGACAGGGGGCGTCTACGAGCAGTACTTC. Protein: CASSPGTGGVYEQYF.

V is TRBV11-2 and J is TRBJ1-1; D may be TRBD1 (5 bases). The germline CDR1 and CDR2 sequences are SGHAT and FQNNGV. The CDR3 consists of 14 residues. V was trimmed by 4 bases and J by 2 bases, leaving 11 bases between them. The CDR3 bases are TGTGCCAGCAGCTCCTCGACAGCTAACACTGAAGCTTTCTTT. It encodes CASSSSTANTEAFF.

The J gene is TRBJ2-7, the V gene TRBV7-8, with 9 bases lining up with TRBD2. The germline gives CDR1 SGHVS, CDR2 FQNEAQ. The CDR3 runs to 14 residues. V lost 7 bases and J lost 1; bases outside the gene matches: 5. CDR3 DNA sequence: TGTGCCAGCATATCGCGGGGGGGTTCCTACGAGCAGTACTTC. Its protein is CASISRGGSYEQYF.

V is TRBV29-1 and J is TRBJ2-1; D gene unclear. The CDR3 is made up of 13 amino acids. Germline assignment: CDR1 SQVTM and CDR2 ANQGSEA. Trimming removed 0 bases from V and 3 bases from J, with 6 bases in between. CDR3 sequence reads: CSVEEDNYNEQFF. The DNA of the CDR3 is TGCAGCGTTGAAGAAGACAACTACAATGAGCAGTTCTTC.

V usage is TRBV18 and J usage is TRBJ1-1; D remains unclear. Germline V gene sequence: CDR1 KGHSH, CDR2 LQKENI. This CDR3 comprises 14 residues. The V and J ends lost 2 bases and 5 bases respectively, with 12 bases between them. CDR3: CASSPKEFSTEAFF. CDR3 nucleotides: TGTGCCAGCTCACCAAAAGAATTTAGTACTGAAGCTTTCTTT.

The chain uses TRBV12-5 and TRBJ2-1; the D is unclear. V dropped 0 bases and J dropped 6 bases, with 3 bases sitting between them. The CDR3 has 12 amino acids. CDR1 LGHNT and CDR2 FRNRAP come from the germline V gene. CDR3 region: CASGLVANEQFF. The CDR3 DNA follows: TGTGCTAGTGGTTTGGTGGCCAATGAGCAGTTCTTC.

CDR3 protein: CSATGGPTSYNEQFF. The CDR3 DNA reads as TGCAGCGCAACGGGGGGACCAACGTCCTACAATGAGCAGTTCTTC. The chain joins TRBV29-1 to TRBJ2-1, with 7 nucleotides matching TRBD2. This CDR3 is built from 15 residues. Germline CDR1 SQVTM, CDR2 ANQGSEA. V lost 7 bases, J lost 1 base, and 10 bases stayed unmatched.

The chain combines TRBV19 with TRBJ2-7; D is uncertain. Germline loops: CDR1 LNHDA, CDR2 SQIVND (reference sequence). CDR3 length: 11 residues. Trimming stripped 3 bases from V and 4 bases from J, with 4 bases between. CDR3 sequence reads: CASSMEYEQYF. The DNA of the CDR3 is TGTGCCAGTAGTATGGAGTACGAGCAGTACTTC.

The chain is built from TRBV19 and TRBJ2-3; 9 bases are a match to TRBD2. The CDR3 is made up of 17 amino acids. With 5 bases clipped from V and 2 bases from J, the junction kept 11 bases outside the gene matches. In germline, CDR1 is LNHDA, CDR2 SQIVND (reference sequence). CDR3 in amino acids: CASSGGSGGPYTDTQYF. For the CDR3, the DNA is TGTGCCAGTAGTGGGGGCAGCGGGGGGCCCTACACAGATACGCAGTATTTT.

CDR3 in DNA: TGTGCCAGCAGCCATCCTGGGACTAGCGGGGGATACAATGAGCAGTTCTTC. It yields the protein CASSHPGTSGGYNEQFF. The chain joins TRBV9 to TRBJ2-1; 14 nucleotides match TRBD2. Germline CDR1 and CDR2: SGDLS and YYNGEE. This CDR3 region has 17 residues. The junction had 7 bases not matched to a gene; V was cut back by 4 bases and J by 4 bases.

The chain recombines TRBV9 with TRBJ2-2; TRBD2 matches at 11 bases. The CDR3 length is 19 residues. V lost 4 bases and J lost 4; bases outside the gene matches: 15. Looked up from germline, CDR1 is SGDLS and CDR2 is YYNGEE. The CDR3 nucleotides are TGTGCCAGCAGCTCGTCCTCTAGCGGGGGGAGGTATGGCACCGGGGAGCTGTTTTTT. It is translated as CASSSSSSGGRYGTGELFF. The full variable domain, completed using reference TRBV9 and TRBJ2-2, is DSGVTQTPKHLITATGQRVTLRCSPRSGDLSVYWYQQSLDQGLQFLIQYYNGEERAKGNILERFSAQQFPDLHSELNLSSLELGDSALYFCASSSSSSGGRYGTGELFFGEGSRLTVL.

The chain recombines TRBV10-2 with TRBJ1-6; no clear D. The CDR3 sequence is 12 residues long. Germline V gives CDR1 WSHSY, CDR2 SAAADI. Trimming shortened V by 3 bases and J by 13 bases, and 10 bases separated the two germline ends. The DNA for the CDR3 is TGCGCCAGCAGTGAACACGGCGGGCCCCTCCACTTT. Translation: CASSEHGGPLHF.

The rearrangement uses TRBV19 and TRBJ1-2, with 8 bases lining up with TRBD1. J lost 0 bases, V lost 3 bases, and 12 bases had no gene match. The CDR3 totals 18 residues. CDR1 and CDR2 (germline): LNHDA, SQIVND (reference sequence). CDR3 bases: TGTGCCAGTAGTATTTTGAGGTTGGGGACAGGCTCTAACTATGGCTACACCTTC. Its protein is CASSILRLGTGSNYGYTF.

This clone came up a few times. The V call is TRBV2, the J call TRBJ1-5; D remains unclear. The germline CDR1 and CDR2 sequences are SNHLY and FYNNEI. The CDR3 is 14 amino acids. With 3 bases removed from V and 7 bases from J, the gap between germline ends came to 13 bases. As DNA, the CDR3 is TGTGCCAGCAGTGACGATGAGGTCCGGCAGCCCCAGCATTTT. Its protein is CASSDDEVRQPQHF.

The chain has TRBV18 and TRBJ2-7, with 10 bases fitting TRBD2. The CDR3 is made up of 18 amino acids. J was trimmed by 0 bases and V by 2 bases; bases with no gene match: 10. Germline loops: CDR1 KGHSH, CDR2 LQKENI. The CDR3 reads CASSPTSSGGASSYEQYF. In DNA, the CDR3 is TGTGCCAGCTCACCAACATCTAGCGGGGGAGCAAGCTCCTACGAGCAGTACTTC.

The chain combines TRBV19 with TRBJ2-7; TRBD2 matches at 7 bases. The length of the CDR3 is 13 residues. Germline-derived CDR1 and CDR2 are LNHDA and SQIVND (reference sequence). V dropped 4 bases and J dropped 3; count of bases not matched to a gene: 3. The CDR3 is CASSTGGGYEQYF. CDR3 nucleotide sequence: TGTGCCAGTAGTACCGGCGGGGGCTACGAGCAGTACTTC.

This rearrangement joins TRBV6-1 to TRBJ1-5, with D possibly TRBD1 on 6 matching bases. The V gene's germline CDR1 is MNHNS and CDR2 SASEGT. The CDR3 totals 16 residues. V gave up 3 bases and J gave up 2 bases, with 14 bases separating them. The CDR3 DNA follows: TGTGCCAGCAGTGAGATAGCTTCAGGGGGCAATCAGCCCCAGCATTTT. The encoded protein is CASSEIASGGNQPQHF.

The chain has TRBV9 and TRBJ2-2, with 8 bases matching TRBD2. V dropped 10 bases and J dropped 2; count of bases not matched to a gene: 10. Germline V gene lookup returns CDR1 SGDLS and CDR2 YYNGEE. The CDR3 is 15 residues long. For the CDR3, the DNA is TGTGCCTCTAGCGGGCGGGGAGCCAACACCGGGGAGCTGTTTTTT. This sequence encodes CASSGRGANTGELFF.

CDR3 coding DNA: TGTGCCAGCAGCTTAGCCGGCGGTAATCATCAGCCCCAGCATTTT. It yields the protein CASSLAGGNHQPQHF. The V and J genes are TRBV7-9 and TRBJ1-5; no definite D call. This CDR3 has 15 amino acids. The germline V and J ends were trimmed by 0 bases and 5 bases, with 11 bases remaining between them. Germline CDR1 SEHNR, CDR2 FQNEAQ (reference sequence).

V gene TRBV5-4 combines with J gene TRBJ2-2; TRBD1 aligns across 7 bases. V dropped 0 bases and J dropped 6; count of bases not matched to a gene: 2. The CDR3 totals 14 residues. Germline V gene data show CDR1 as SGHNT and CDR2 as YYREEE (reference sequence). CDR3 region: CASSLEGAAGELFF. CDR3 bases: TGTGCCAGCAGCTTGGAGGGGGCTGCCGGGGAGCTGTTTTTT. Complete variable domain (other parts from reference TRBV5-4 and TRBJ2-2): ETGVTQSPTHLIKTRGQQVTLRCSSQSGHNTVSWYQQALGQGPQFIFQYYREEENGRGNFPPRFSGLQFPNYSSELNVNALELDDSALYLCASSLEGAAGELFFGEGSRLTVL.

The CDR3 DNA reads TGTGCCAGCAGCCCGGGACAGAATAGCAATCAGCCCCAGCATTTT. It specifies CASSPGQNSNQPQHF. The chain carries TRBV4-2 and TRBJ1-5; 7 nucleotides align to TRBD1. Germline trimming cut 4 bases from V and 0 bases from J; bases unmatched to any gene: 3. The germline V gene has CDR1 LGHNA and CDR2 YNFKEQ. The CDR3 extends over 15 amino acids.

This rearrangement joins TRBV7-8 to TRBJ2-6; 8 bases are shared with TRBD2. Trimming at V came to 1 base and at J to 0 bases, leaving 5 bases not matched to a gene. The germline gives CDR1 SGHVS, CDR2 FQNEAQ. This CDR3 has 18 amino acids. The CDR3 region is CASSLGSGESSGANVLTF. DNA for the CDR3: TGTGCCAGCAGCTTAGGTAGCGGGGAGAGCTCTGGGGCCAACGTCCTGACTTTC.

The chain carries TRBV7-2 and TRBJ1-5; possibly TRBD1 for D (6 bases). Germline values: CDR1 SGHTA, CDR2 FQGNSA. This CDR3 spans 18 amino acids. Between the trimmed V and J ends, which lost 1 base and 3 bases, there was a span of 19 bases. CDR3 sequence: CASSLGPGHTIDNQPQHF. As DNA, the CDR3 is TGTGCCAGCAGCTTAGGTCCGGGACACACAATAGACAATCAGCCCCAGCATTTT.

This chain joins TRBV7-9 and TRBJ2-3; no firm D call. Germline CDR1 SEHNR, CDR2 FQNEAQ (reference sequence). The V and J ends lost 5 bases and 6 bases respectively, with 12 bases between them. This CDR3 region has 13 residues. Here the CDR3 DNA reads TGTGCCAGCAGCCGAGAGTGGGCCGATACGCAGTATTTT. Translating gives CASSREWADTQYF.

The J gene is TRBJ2-1, the V gene TRBV2; the D gene is possibly TRBD2 (6 bases). This CDR3 is built from 16 residues. The V gene's germline CDR1 is SNHLY and CDR2 FYNNEI. The V gene lost 3 bases and the J gene lost 0 bases, with 12 bases spanning the gap. DNA for the CDR3: TGTGCCAGCAGTGAGGGCGGGGATAGCTCCTACAATGAGCAGTTCTTC. It translates to CASSEGGDSSYNEQFF.

V is TRBV7-2 and J is TRBJ2-7; D uncertain. The germline V gene has CDR1 SGHTA and CDR2 FQGNSA. V was trimmed by 1 base and J by 4 bases, leaving 5 bases between them. The CDR3 loop spans 12 amino acids. The CDR3 region is CASSLGDYEQYF. As DNA, the CDR3 is TGTGCCAGCAGCTTAGGAGATTACGAGCAGTACTTC.